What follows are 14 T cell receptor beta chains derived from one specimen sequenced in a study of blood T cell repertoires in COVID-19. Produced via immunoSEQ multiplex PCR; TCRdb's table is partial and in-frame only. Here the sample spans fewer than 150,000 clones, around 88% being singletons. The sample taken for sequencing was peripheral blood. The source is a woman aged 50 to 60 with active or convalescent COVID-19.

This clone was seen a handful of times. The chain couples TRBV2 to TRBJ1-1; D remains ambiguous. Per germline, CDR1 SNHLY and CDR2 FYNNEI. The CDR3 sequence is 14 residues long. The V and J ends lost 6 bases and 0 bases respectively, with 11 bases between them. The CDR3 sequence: CASRARDLNTEAFF. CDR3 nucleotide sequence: TGTGCCAGCAGGGCGCGGGATCTGAACACTGAAGCTTTCTTT.

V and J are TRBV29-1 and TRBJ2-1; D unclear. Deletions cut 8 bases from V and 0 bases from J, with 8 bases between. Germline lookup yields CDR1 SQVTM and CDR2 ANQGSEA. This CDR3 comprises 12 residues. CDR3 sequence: CSLVSSYNEQFF. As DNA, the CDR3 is TGCAGCCTGGTGAGCTCCTACAATGAGCAGTTCTTC.

The chain's CDR3 is CASSYGLSLPYEQYF. CDR3 bases: TGTGCCAGCAGTTACGGTCTATCCCTACCCTACGAGCAGTACTTC. V is TRBV6-5 and J is TRBJ2-7; D gene ambiguous. CDR1 MNHEY and CDR2 SVGAGI come from the germline V gene. The CDR3 has 15 amino acids. The V and J ends lost 2 bases and 2 bases respectively, with 13 bases between them.

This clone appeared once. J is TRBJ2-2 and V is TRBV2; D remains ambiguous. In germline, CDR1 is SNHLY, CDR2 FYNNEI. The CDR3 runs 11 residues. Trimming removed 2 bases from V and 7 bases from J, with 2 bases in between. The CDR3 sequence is CASSELGELFF. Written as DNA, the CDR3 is TGTGCCAGCAGTGAACTCGGGGAGCTGTTTTTT.

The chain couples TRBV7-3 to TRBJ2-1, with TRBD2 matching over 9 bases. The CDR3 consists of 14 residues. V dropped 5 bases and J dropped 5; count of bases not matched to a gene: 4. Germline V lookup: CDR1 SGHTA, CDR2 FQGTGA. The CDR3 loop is CASSPSSGNNEQFF. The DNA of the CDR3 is TGTGCCAGCAGCCCGTCTAGCGGGAACAATGAGCAGTTCTTC.

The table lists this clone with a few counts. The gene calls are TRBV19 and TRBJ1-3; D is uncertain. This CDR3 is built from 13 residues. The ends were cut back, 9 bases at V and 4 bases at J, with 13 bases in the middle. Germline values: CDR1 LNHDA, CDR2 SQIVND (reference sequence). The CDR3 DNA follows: TGTGCCAGCAGTCGTTCGCGGGGAAACACCATATATTTT. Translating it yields CASSRSRGNTIYF.

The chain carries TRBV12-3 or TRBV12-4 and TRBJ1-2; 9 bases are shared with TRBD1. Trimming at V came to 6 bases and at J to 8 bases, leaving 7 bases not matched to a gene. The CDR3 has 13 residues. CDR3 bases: TGTGCCAGCAGGTCCGGACAGGGGAAAGGCTACACCTTC. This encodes CASRSGQGKGYTF.

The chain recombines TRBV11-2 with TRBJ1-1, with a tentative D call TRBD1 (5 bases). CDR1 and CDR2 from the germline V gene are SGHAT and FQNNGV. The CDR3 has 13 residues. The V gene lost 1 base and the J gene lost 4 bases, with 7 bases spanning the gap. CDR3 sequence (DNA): TGTGCCAGCAGCTTAGGGGGACTCACTGAAGCTTTCTTT. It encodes CASSLGGLTEAFF.

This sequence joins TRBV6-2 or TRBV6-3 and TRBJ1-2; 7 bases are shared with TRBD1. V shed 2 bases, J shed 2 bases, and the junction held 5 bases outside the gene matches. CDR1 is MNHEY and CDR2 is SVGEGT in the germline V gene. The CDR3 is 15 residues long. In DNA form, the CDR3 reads TGTGCCAGCAGTTACCCAACGACAGGGAACTATGGCTACACCTTC. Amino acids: CASSYPTTGNYGYTF.

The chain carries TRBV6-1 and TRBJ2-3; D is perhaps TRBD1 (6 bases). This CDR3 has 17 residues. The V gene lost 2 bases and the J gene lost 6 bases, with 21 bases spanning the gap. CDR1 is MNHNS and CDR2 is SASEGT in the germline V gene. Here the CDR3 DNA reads TGTGCCAGCAGTGAAAGCCGGGTGGCTAATAGGGGGGATACGCAGTATTTT. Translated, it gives CASSESRVANRGDTQYF.

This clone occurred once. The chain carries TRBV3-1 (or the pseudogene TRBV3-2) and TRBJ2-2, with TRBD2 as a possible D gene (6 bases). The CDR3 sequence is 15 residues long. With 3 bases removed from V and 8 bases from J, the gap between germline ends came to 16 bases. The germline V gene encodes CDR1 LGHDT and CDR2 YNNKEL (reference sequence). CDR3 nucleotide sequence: TGTGCCAGCAGCCACTCGGGACTGGGGTTTGGGGAGCTGTTTTTT. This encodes CASSHSGLGFGELFF.

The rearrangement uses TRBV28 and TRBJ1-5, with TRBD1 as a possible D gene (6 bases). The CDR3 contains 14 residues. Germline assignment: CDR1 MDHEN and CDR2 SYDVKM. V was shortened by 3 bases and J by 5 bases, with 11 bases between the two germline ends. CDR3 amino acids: CASSFHRDHQPQHF. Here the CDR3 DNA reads TGTGCCAGCAGTTTTCACAGGGATCATCAGCCCCAGCATTTT.

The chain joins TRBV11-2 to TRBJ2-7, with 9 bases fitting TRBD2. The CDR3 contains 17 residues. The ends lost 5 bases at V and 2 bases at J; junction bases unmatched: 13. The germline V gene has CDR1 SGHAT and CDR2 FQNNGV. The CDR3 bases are TGTGCCAGCAGCCAAGGGGTTCAGCGGGAGGACCCCTACGAGCAGTACTTC. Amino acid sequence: CASSQGVQREDPYEQYF.

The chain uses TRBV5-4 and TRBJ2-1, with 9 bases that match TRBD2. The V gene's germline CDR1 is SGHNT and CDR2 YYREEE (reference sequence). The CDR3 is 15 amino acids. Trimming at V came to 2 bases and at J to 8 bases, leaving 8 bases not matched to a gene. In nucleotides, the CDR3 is TGTGCCAGCAGCTTAGGGACTAGCTTTGGCCATGAGCAGTTCTTC. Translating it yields CASSLGTSFGHEQFF.